The present entry profiles one T cell receptor (beta chain) with its context. Per the original data handling: Amplified reference gene primers provided the basis for estimating nucleated cell counts. Assay used: immunoSEQ multiplex PCR; TCRdb lists only in-frame clones, some missing. V and J calls and clone size are those listed in that table; D and trimming were worked out from the DNA. The sample contains approximately 150,000 clones, 70% to 90% of which appear only once. The sample originates from a study of blood T cell repertoires in COVID-19. Study at large: The analysed material was cDNA or gDNA that came from T cells, B-cell-depleted T cells, or PBMCs.

J was trimmed by 0 bases and V by 5 bases; bases with no gene match: 6. The length of the CDR3 is 16 residues. CDR1 KGHDR and CDR2 SFDVKD come from the germline V gene. The chain joins TRBV24-1 to TRBJ2-1; 7 bases line up with TRBD2. The sample consisted of peripheral blood. The TCR originated in a man aged 65 to 85 with acute or convalescent COVID-19. CDR3 region: CATSVLAASSYNEQFF. DNA for the CDR3: TGTGCCACCAGTGTGCTAGCGGCGAGCTCCTACAATGAGCAGTTCTTC.